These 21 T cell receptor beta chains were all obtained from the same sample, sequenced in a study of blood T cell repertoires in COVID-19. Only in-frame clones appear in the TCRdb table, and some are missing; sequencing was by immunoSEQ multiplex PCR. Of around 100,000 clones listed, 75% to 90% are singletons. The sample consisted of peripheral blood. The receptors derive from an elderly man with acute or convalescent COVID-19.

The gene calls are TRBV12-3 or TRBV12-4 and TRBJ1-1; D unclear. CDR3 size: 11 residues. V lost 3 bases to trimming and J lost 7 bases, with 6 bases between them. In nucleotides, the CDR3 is TGTGCCAGCAGTTTCATCAGTGAAGCTTTCTTT. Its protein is CASSFISEAFF.

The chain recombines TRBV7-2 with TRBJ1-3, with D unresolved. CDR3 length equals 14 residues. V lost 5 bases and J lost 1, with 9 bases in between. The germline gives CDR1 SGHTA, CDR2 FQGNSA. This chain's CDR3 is CASSPRLSGNTIYF. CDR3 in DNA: TGTGCCAGCAGCCCTCGACTTTCTGGAAACACCATATATTTT.

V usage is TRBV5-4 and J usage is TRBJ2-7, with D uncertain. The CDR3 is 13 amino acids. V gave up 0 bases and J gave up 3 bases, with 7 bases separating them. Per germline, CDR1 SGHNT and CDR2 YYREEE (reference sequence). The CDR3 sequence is CASSLGQDYEQYF. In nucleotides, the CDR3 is TGTGCCAGCAGCTTGGGGCAGGACTACGAGCAGTACTTC.

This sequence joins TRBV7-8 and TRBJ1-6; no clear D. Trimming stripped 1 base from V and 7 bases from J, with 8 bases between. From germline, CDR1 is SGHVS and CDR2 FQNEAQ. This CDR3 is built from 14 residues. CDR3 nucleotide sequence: TGTGCCAGCAGCTTAGAATCGGGGAATTCACCCCTCCACTTT. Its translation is CASSLESGNSPLHF.

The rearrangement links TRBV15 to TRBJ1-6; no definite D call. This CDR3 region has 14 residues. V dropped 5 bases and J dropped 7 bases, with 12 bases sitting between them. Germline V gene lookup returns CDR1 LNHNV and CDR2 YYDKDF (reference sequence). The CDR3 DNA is TGTGCCACCAGCTCTCCTCTCCCGAATTCACCCCTCCACTTT. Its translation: CATSSPLPNSPLHF.

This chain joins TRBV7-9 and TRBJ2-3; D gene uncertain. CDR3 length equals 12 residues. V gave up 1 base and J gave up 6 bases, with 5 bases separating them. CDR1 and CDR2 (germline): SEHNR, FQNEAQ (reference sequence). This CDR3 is CASSLVMDTQYF. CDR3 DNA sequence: TGTGCCAGCAGCTTAGTTATGGATACGCAGTATTTT.

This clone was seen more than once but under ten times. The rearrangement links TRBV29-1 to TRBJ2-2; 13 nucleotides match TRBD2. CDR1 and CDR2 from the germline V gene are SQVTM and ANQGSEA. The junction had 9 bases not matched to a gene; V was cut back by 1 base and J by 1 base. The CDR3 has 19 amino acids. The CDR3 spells CSVEAFPGTSGMNTGELFF. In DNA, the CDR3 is TGCAGCGTTGAAGCATTCCCCGGGACTAGCGGGATGAACACCGGGGAGCTGTTTTTT.

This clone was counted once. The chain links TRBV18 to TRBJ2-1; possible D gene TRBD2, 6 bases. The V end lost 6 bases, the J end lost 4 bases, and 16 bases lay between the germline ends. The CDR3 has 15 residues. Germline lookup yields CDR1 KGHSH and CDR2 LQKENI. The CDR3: CASSPNPLAYNEQFF. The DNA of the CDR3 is TGTGCCAGCTCCCCTAACCCGCTAGCGTACAATGAGCAGTTCTTC.

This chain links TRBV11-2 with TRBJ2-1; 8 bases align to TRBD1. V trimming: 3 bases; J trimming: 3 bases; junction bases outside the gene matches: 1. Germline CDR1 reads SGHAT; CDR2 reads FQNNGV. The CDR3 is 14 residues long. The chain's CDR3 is CASSFTGGYNEQFF. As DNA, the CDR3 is TGTGCCAGCAGCTTCACAGGGGGCTACAATGAGCAGTTCTTC. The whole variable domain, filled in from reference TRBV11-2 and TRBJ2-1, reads EAGVAQSPRYKIIEKRQSVAFWCNPISGHATLYWYQQILGQGPKLLIQFQNNGVVDDSQLPKDRFSAERLKGVDSTLKIQPAKLEDSAVYLCASSFTGGYNEQFFGPGTRLTVL.

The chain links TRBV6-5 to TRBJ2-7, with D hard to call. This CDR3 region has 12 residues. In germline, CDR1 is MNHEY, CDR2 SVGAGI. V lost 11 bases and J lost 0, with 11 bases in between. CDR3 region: CAAVSSSYEQYF. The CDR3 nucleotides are TGTGCCGCGGTATCAAGCTCCTACGAGCAGTACTTC.

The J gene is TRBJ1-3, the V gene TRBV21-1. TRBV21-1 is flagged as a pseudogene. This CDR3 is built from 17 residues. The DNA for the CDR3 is TGTGCCAGCAGTTTGGGGGGGGGCATCTCCTCTGGAAACACCATATATTTT. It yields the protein CASSLGGGISSGNTIYF.

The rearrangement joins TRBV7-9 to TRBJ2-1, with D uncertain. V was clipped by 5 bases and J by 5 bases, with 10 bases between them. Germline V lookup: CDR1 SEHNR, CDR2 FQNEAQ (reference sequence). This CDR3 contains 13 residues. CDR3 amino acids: CASSPPPDNEQFF. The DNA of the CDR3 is TGTGCCAGCAGCCCCCCTCCTGACAATGAGCAGTTCTTC.

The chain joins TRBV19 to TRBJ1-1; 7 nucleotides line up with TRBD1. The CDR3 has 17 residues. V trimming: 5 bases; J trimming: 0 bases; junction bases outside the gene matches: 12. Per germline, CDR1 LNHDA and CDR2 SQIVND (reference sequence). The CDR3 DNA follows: TGTGCCAGTAGTCGTTCGGGACAGCCTTTCTTGAACACTGAAGCTTTCTTT. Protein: CASSRSGQPFLNTEAFF.

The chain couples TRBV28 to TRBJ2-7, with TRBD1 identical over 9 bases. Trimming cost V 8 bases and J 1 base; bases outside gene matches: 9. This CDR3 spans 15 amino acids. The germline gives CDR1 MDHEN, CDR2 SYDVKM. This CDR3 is CASGPPGTGSYEQYF. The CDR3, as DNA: TGTGCCAGCGGCCCTCCCGGGACAGGGTCCTACGAGCAGTACTTC.

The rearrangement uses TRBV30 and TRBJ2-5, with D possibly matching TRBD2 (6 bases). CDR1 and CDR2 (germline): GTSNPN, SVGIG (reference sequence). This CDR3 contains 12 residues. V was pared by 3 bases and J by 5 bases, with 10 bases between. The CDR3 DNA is TGTGCCTGGAGGGCGGGACGGGAGACCCAGTACTTC. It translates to CAWRAGRETQYF.

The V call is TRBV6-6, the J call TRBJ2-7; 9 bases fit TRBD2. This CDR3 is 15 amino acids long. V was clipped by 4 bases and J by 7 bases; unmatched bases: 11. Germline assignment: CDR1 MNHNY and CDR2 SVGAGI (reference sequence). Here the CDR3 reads CASSSASGEPREQYF. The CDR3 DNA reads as TGTGCCAGCAGTTCCGCTAGCGGGGAACCCCGGGAGCAGTACTTC.

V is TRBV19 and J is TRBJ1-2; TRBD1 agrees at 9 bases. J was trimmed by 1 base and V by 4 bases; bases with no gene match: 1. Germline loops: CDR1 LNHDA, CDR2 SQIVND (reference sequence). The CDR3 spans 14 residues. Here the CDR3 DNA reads TGTGCCAGTAGTAGGACAGGGGATAACTATGGCTACACCTTC. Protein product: CASSRTGDNYGYTF.

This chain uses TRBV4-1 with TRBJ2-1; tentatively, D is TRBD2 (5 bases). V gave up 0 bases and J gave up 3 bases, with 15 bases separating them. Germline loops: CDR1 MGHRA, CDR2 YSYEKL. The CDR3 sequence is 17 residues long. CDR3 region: CASSQEDIGLFYNEQFF. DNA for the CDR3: TGCGCCAGCAGCCAAGAAGATATCGGACTCTTCTACAATGAGCAGTTCTTC.

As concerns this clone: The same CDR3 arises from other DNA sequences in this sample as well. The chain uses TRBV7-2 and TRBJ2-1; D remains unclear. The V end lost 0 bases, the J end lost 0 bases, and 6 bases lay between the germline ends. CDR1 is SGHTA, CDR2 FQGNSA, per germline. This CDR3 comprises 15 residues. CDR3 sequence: CASSLAGSSYNEQFF. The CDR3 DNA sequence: TGTGCCAGCAGCTTAGCGGGCAGCTCCTACAATGAGCAGTTCTTC.

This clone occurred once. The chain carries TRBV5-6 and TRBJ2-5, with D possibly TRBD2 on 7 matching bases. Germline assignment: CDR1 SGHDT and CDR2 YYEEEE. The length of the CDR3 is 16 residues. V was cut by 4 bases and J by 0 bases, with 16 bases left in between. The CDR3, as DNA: TGTGCCAGCAGCGACAAGGGGGAGGGTCACCAAGAGACCCAGTACTTC. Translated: CASSDKGEGHQETQYF.

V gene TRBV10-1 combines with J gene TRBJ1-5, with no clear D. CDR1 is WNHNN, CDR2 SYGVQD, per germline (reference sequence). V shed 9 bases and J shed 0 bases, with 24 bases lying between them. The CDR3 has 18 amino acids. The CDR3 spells CARKHETRRSYSNQPQHF. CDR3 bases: TGCGCCAGAAAACACGAGACCAGGCGCTCATATAGCAATCAGCCCCAGCATTTT.